What follows are 25 T cell receptor beta chains derived from one specimen sequenced in a study of radiotherapy plus CTLA-4 blockade in lung cancer. This table comes from immunoSEQ multiplex PCR, and its TCRdb copy is limited to in-frame clones, with some not included. The sample lists 64,000 or so clones, 72% occurring once. The sequencing here drew on peripheral blood, taken from a patient treated with radiotherapy plus ipilimumab. The receptors derive from a human donor with non-small cell lung cancer whose response to radiotherapy plus ipilimumab could not be evaluated.

The CDR3 is CAWGWGDRGRRGTDTQYF. CDR3 bases: TGTGCCTGGGGGTGGGGGGACAGGGGGCGTCGTGGGACAGATACGCAGTATTTT. The rearrangement uses TRBV30 and TRBJ2-3, with TRBD1 matching 12 bases. The CDR3 runs 18 residues. Germline V gives CDR1 GTSNPN, CDR2 SVGIG (reference sequence). V gave up 5 bases and J gave up 3 bases; unmatched junction bases: 15.

The chain employs TRBV7-3 and TRBJ2-5; 7 nucleotides agree with TRBD1. Germline V lookup: CDR1 SGHTA, CDR2 FQGTGA. V was clipped by 5 bases and J by 4 bases; unmatched bases: 10. This CDR3 has 15 residues. This CDR3 is CASSPTTGSGETQYF. The CDR3, as DNA: TGTGCCAGCAGCCCTACGACAGGGAGTGGAGAGACCCAGTACTTC. The full variable domain, completed using reference TRBV7-3 and TRBJ2-5, is GAGVSQTPSNKVTEKGKYVELRCDPISGHTALYWYRQSLGQGPEFLIYFQGTGAADDSGLPNDRFFAVRPEGSVSTLKIQRTERGDSAVYLCASSPTTGSGETQYFGPGTRLLVL.

The chain is built from TRBV9 and TRBJ2-5; TRBD2 matches 8 bases. The germline V gene encodes CDR1 SGDLS and CDR2 YYNGEE. After removal of 6 bases from V and 3 bases from J, the junction contained 7 bases not matched to a gene. The CDR3 loop spans 14 amino acids. In nucleotides, the CDR3 is TGTGCCAGCACCGCGGGGGGTGGAGAAGAGACCCAGTACTTC. Amino acids: CASTAGGGEETQYF.

V gene TRBV5-1 combines with J gene TRBJ2-5, with 12 positions matching TRBD1. Germline-derived CDR1 and CDR2 are SGHRS and YFSETQ. The CDR3 spans 15 residues. The ends lost 5 bases at V and 5 bases at J; junction bases unmatched: 7. CDR3 protein: CASRTGTGGEETQYF. For the CDR3, the DNA is TGCGCCAGCAGGACGGGGACAGGGGGCGAGGAGACCCAGTACTTC.

The genes are TRBV10-3 and TRBJ1-6; 7 bases are shared with TRBD1. CDR3 length equals 15 residues. CDR1 ENHRY and CDR2 SYGVKD come from the germline V gene. Germline trimming cut 4 bases from V and 5 bases from J; bases unmatched to any gene: 5. The CDR3 nucleotides are TGTGCCATCAGTGGACAGGGAAATAATAATTCACCCCTCCACTTT. This sequence encodes CAISGQGNNNSPLHF.

The chain links TRBV30 to TRBJ2-2, with 8 bases matching TRBD2. V was pared by 3 bases and J by 7 bases, with 7 bases of the junction left unmatched. The CDR3 totals 14 residues. Germline-derived CDR1 and CDR2 are GTSNPN and SVGIG (reference sequence). The CDR3 region has the DNA TGTGCCTGGAGCCCCCGCGGGGGGATCGGGGAGCTGTTTTTT. Protein sequence: CAWSPRGGIGELFF.

This chain uses TRBV2 with TRBJ1-2, with 9 bases fitting TRBD1. This CDR3 spans 13 amino acids. CDR1 is SNHLY and CDR2 is FYNNEI in the germline V gene. J gave up 8 bases and V 3 bases, and 4 bases lay outside the gene matches. Here the CDR3 reads CASSDRQGGGYTF. The CDR3 DNA sequence: TGTGCCAGCAGTGATCGACAGGGGGGCGGCTACACCTTC.

The rearrangement uses TRBV4-1 and TRBJ2-1; no clear D gene. This CDR3 is built from 14 residues. V was shortened by 5 bases and J by 2 bases, with 10 bases between the two germline ends. Germline CDR1 reads MGHRA; CDR2 reads YSYEKL. CDR3 sequence reads: CASSSPTAYNEQFF. The CDR3 region has the DNA TGCGCCAGCAGCTCCCCCACGGCCTACAATGAGCAGTTCTTC.

The chain has TRBV11-2 and TRBJ2-2, with 8 bases matching TRBD2. V trimming: 5 bases; J trimming: 1 base; junction bases outside the gene matches: 3. This CDR3 has 15 amino acids. From germline, CDR1 is SGHAT and CDR2 FQNNGV. This CDR3 reads CASSITSGNTGELFF. The CDR3 coding sequence is TGTGCCAGCAGCATTACTAGCGGGAACACCGGGGAGCTGTTTTTT.

Only a few counts were recorded for this clone. The V gene is TRBV7-9, the J gene TRBJ2-7; possibly TRBD2 for D (5 bases). The CDR3 is made up of 16 amino acids. Trimming stripped 2 bases from V and 0 bases from J, with 14 bases between. CDR1 SEHNR and CDR2 FQNEAQ come from the germline V gene (reference sequence). The CDR3 loop reads CASSLLSEASSYEQYF. For the CDR3, the DNA is TGTGCCAGCAGCTTATTGTCGGAGGCGAGCTCCTACGAGCAGTACTTC.

J is TRBJ1-5 and V is TRBV18; TRBD1 matches 8 bases. The CDR3 has 18 amino acids. CDR1 is KGHSH and CDR2 is LQKENI in the germline V gene. V dropped 3 bases and J dropped 2; count of bases not matched to a gene: 12. The CDR3 bases are TGTGCCAGCTCACCCGACATTGACAGGGGAGTTGGCAATCAGCCCCAGCATTTT. Protein product: CASSPDIDRGVGNQPQHF.

CDR3 sequence: CASSTPGQGSYEQYF. For the CDR3, the DNA is TGTGCCAGCAGCACACCGGGACAGGGGTCCTACGAGCAGTACTTC. The rearrangement links TRBV7-9 to TRBJ2-5; 10 nucleotides line up with TRBD1. The J call may not be correct, given that the DNA end is closer to TRBJ2-7. The germline V gene encodes CDR1 SEHNR and CDR2 FQNEAQ (reference sequence). The CDR3 has 15 residues.

This chain links TRBV4-1 with TRBJ1-6; no firm D call. This CDR3 has 16 amino acids. CDR1 is MGHRA, CDR2 YSYEKL, per germline. The V and J ends lost 0 bases and 9 bases respectively, with 15 bases between them. CDR3 loop: CASSQDREGSGSPLHF. CDR3 DNA sequence: TGCGCCAGCAGCCAAGACCGGGAAGGGAGTGGTTCACCCCTCCACTTT.

The gene calls are TRBV5-1 and TRBJ1-6; 7 bases are a match to TRBD1. Germline loops: CDR1 SGHRS, CDR2 YFSETQ. Trimming took 0 bases from V and 4 from J; bases not matched to a gene: 4. The CDR3 has 16 residues. The CDR3 region has the DNA TGCGCCAGCAGCTTGGCCCCGGGACAGTATAATTCACCCCTCCACTTT. As protein: CASSLAPGQYNSPLHF.

The chain is built from TRBV4-1 and TRBJ2-7, with TRBD1 matching over 8 bases. The germline V gene has CDR1 MGHRA and CDR2 YSYEKL. V lost 4 bases to trimming and J lost 3 bases; unmatched junction nucleotides: 8. The CDR3 is 15 residues long. The CDR3 here is CASSPGTGLFYEQYF. DNA for the CDR3: TGCGCCAGCAGCCCCGGGACAGGCCTGTTCTACGAGCAGTACTTC.

On this clone: At one boundary the junction diverges from the germline segment, which might be a read error. The rearrangement joins TRBV27 to TRBJ2-2, with 8 bases that match TRBD2. Germline CDR1 MNHEY, CDR2 SMNVEV (reference sequence). The CDR3 runs 17 residues. In nucleotides, the CDR3 is TGTGCCAGCACTTTATCTACACAGCGGGAGAGGCACGGGGAGCTGTTTTTT. Residues: CASTLSTQRERHGELFF.

This clone occurred a few times. This chain connects TRBV4-1 to TRBJ2-7, with 7 bases identical to TRBD2. The V gene's germline CDR1 is MGHRA and CDR2 YSYEKL. J was trimmed by 3 bases and V by 0 bases; bases with no gene match: 8. The CDR3 loop spans 16 amino acids. CDR3 residues: CASSQEALAVYYEQYF. For the CDR3, the DNA is TGCGCCAGCAGCCAAGAGGCGCTAGCGGTCTACTACGAGCAGTACTTC.

In DNA, the CDR3 is TGTGCCAGCAGCGTAGGTCCTAGCGGGGGTTACTCTAGCACAGATACGCAGTATTTT. As protein: CASSVGPSGGYSSTDTQYF. V gene TRBV9 combines with J gene TRBJ2-3; 10 bases align to TRBD2. CDR3 length equals 19 residues. V lost 0 bases and J lost 0; bases outside the gene matches: 10. Germline lookup yields CDR1 SGDLS and CDR2 YYNGEE.

The chain recombines TRBV7-6 with TRBJ2-6; 12 nucleotides align to TRBD2. Trimming removed 5 bases from V and 0 bases from J; junction bases left unmatched: 5. Looked up from germline, CDR1 is SGHVS and CDR2 is FNYEAQ. The CDR3 length is 18 residues. CDR3 sequence reads: CASSLLAGGISGANVLTF. CDR3 coding DNA: TGTGCCAGCAGCCTTCTAGCGGGGGGGATCTCTGGGGCCAACGTCCTGACTTTC. The full variable domain, in which reference TRBV7-6 and TRBJ2-6 provide the parts outside the CDR3, is GAGVSQSPRYKVTKRGQDVALRCDPISGHVSLYWYRQALGQGPEFLTYFNYEAQQDKSGLPNDRFSAERPEGSISTLTIQRTEQRDSAMYRCASSLLAGGISGANVLTFGAGSRLTVL.

A few counts support this clone. J is TRBJ1-5 and V is TRBV11-2; tentative D call: TRBD1 (6 bases). Germline CDR1 and CDR2: SGHAT and FQNNGV. CDR3 length equals 15 residues. The V end was cut by 6 bases, the J end by 6 bases, with 18 bases between. The DNA of the CDR3 is TGTGCCAGCAGGGGGGCAGGGGAGGGTTCTCAGCCCCAGCATTTT. Translated, it gives CASRGAGEGSQPQHF.

The gene calls are TRBV4-3 and TRBJ2-7; 8 positions match TRBD2. The CDR3 contains 16 residues. V lost 2 bases and J lost 1; bases outside the gene matches: 7. Looked up from germline, CDR1 is LGHNA and CDR2 is YSLEER. The CDR3 bases are TGCGCCAGCAGCCAATGGTCGGCTAGCGGGTCCTACGAGCAGTACTTC. Residues: CASSQWSASGSYEQYF.

This clone was found a few times. The chain links TRBV19 to TRBJ1-5; 8 bases are shared with TRBD1. Losses at the gene ends were 5 bases for V and 5 bases for J; bases not matched to a gene: 8. The germline CDR1 and CDR2 sequences are LNHDA and SQIVND (reference sequence). This CDR3 comprises 15 residues. For the CDR3, the DNA is TGTGCCAGTAGTGCCTTGGACAGGGTAGATCAGCCCCAGCATTTT. Encoded protein: CASSALDRVDQPQHF.

The V and J genes are TRBV20-1 and TRBJ1-2; 8 nucleotides line up with TRBD1. The CDR3 is 11 amino acids. Germline V gene lookup returns CDR1 DFQATT and CDR2 SNEGSKA (reference sequence). The CDR3, as DNA: TGCAGCGACCACAGGGGGGAAGGCTACACCTTC. Amino acids: CSDHRGEGYTF.

The genes are TRBV6-5 and TRBJ2-7; 8 bases are a match to TRBD1. The CDR3 contains 15 residues. The germline CDR1 and CDR2 sequences are MNHEY and SVGAGI. Losses at the gene ends were 4 bases for V and 3 bases for J; bases not matched to a gene: 8. The CDR3 region has the DNA TGTGCCAGCAGTTCCACCGGGACAGGTTACTACGAGCAGTACTTC. It yields the protein CASSSTGTGYYEQYF.

This clone has more than one count but fewer than ten. This chain links TRBV28 with TRBJ1-5; D unclear. CDR1 and CDR2 (germline): MDHEN, SYDVKM. The CDR3 extends over 13 amino acids. Trimming pared 6 bases from V and 2 bases from J, leaving 8 bases between. CDR3 amino acids: CASRGSGNQPQHF. The CDR3 nucleotides read TGTGCCAGCAGGGGGAGCGGCAATCAGCCCCAGCATTTT.